This TCR beta chain stems from a study of blood T cell repertoires in COVID-19. The wider study: From the United States, Italy and Spain came samples of acute and convalescent COVID-19.

The protocol was immunoSEQ multiplex PCR, while the TCRdb copy is restricted to in-frame clones and leaves out a portion. The top ten clones hold 0.95% to 1.5% of a sample with 85,000 to 90,000 clones, roughly four fifths of them seen once. The length of the CDR3 is 16 residues. In germline, CDR1 is WSHSY, CDR2 SAAADI. V lost 1 base to trimming and J lost 0 bases, with 13 bases between them. V and J are TRBV10-2 and TRBJ2-7; possible D gene TRBD1, 5 bases. This receptor was taken from a woman of 80 years or more with acute or convalescent COVID-19. Sequencing was performed on peripheral blood. CDR3 sequence: CASSEFRGVSSYEQYF. The CDR3 DNA reads TGCGCCAGCAGTGAGTTTAGGGGCGTGAGCTCCTACGAGCAGTACTTC.